The T cell receptor (beta chain) described here comes from a study of control samples from healthy donors and cancer patients. The data were produced by immunoSEQ multiplex PCR, yet TCRdb's version contains in-frame clones alone and is incomplete. The data hold about 110,000 clones, with 82% observed a single time. This clone was seen only a few times. Germline CDR1 is SGHAT and CDR2 is FQNNGV. Losses at the gene ends were 5 bases for V and 1 base for J; bases not matched to a gene: 7. The CDR3 contains 16 residues. Source material: blood. This receptor was taken from a man in his late teens or twenties in good health. This sequence joins TRBV11-2 and TRBJ1-1; 10 nucleotides align to TRBD1. This CDR3 reads CASSPRTGGKNTEAFF. DNA for the CDR3: TGTGCCAGCAGCCCTAGGACAGGGGGGAAGAACACTGAAGCTTTCTTT.